Shown below are 20 T cell receptor beta chains from a single sample sequenced in a study of shared clonotypes between healthy human individuals. Here immunoSEQ multiplex PCR was the method, and the copy in TCRdb shows in-frame clones only, minus some. The top ten clones hold approximately 1% of a sample with some 1.4 million clones, roughly 96% of them seen once. The sample consisted of naive CD4+ T cells sorted from blood. Subset reported: CD45RA+ positively selected. Source of these receptors: a man aged 25 to 45 in good health.

The chain uses TRBV9 and TRBJ1-2; D is ambiguous. The CDR3 is made up of 15 amino acids. CDR1 is SGDLS and CDR2 is YYNGEE in the germline V gene. The V and J ends lost 0 bases and 0 bases respectively, with 9 bases between them. This CDR3 is CASSVDPVSNYGYTF. The DNA for the CDR3 is TGTGCCAGCAGCGTAGATCCAGTGTCTAACTATGGCTACACCTTC.

The chain combines TRBV7-3 with TRBJ2-5; 7 bases agree with TRBD1. CDR3 size: 14 residues. Germline-derived CDR1 and CDR2 are SGHTA and FQGTGA. The V and J ends lost 6 bases and 5 bases, in that order; junction bases with no gene match: 9. The CDR3 sequence: CASSPGTDSETQYF. The CDR3, as DNA: TGTGCCAGCAGTCCCGGGACAGATTCGGAGACCCAGTACTTC.

This clone was counted between two and nine times. This chain's CDR3 is CASSGTRSYNEQFF. The CDR3 DNA is TGCGCCAGCAGCGGGACTCGATCCTACAATGAGCAGTTCTTC. The rearrangement links TRBV10-2 to TRBJ2-1, with TRBD2 as a possible D gene (6 bases). The CDR3 spans 14 residues. Per the germline V gene, CDR1 is WSHSY and CDR2 is SAAADI. The V and J ends lost 6 bases and 1 base respectively, with 10 bases between them.

This sequence joins TRBV6-5 and TRBJ2-5, with TRBD2 as a possible D gene (6 bases). Trimming took off 5 bases at V and 2 bases at J, with 15 bases between the two ends. Germline V gives CDR1 MNHEY, CDR2 SVGAGI. CDR3 size: 15 residues. The CDR3 is CASSVGGGGQETQYF. CDR3 nucleotide sequence: TGTGCCAGCAGTGTGGGAGGTGGGGGTCAAGAGACCCAGTACTTC.

The J gene is TRBJ1-1, the V gene TRBV25-1, with D possibly being TRBD1 (5 bases). Trimming removed 2 bases from V and 5 bases from J, with 12 bases in between. CDR1 MGHDK and CDR2 SYGVNS come from the germline V gene. The CDR3 is 14 residues long. The CDR3 protein is CASSERGFHTEAFF. Here the CDR3 DNA reads TGTGCCAGCAGTGAACGGGGGTTCCATACTGAAGCTTTCTTT.

The gene calls are TRBV21-1 and TRBJ2-2; TRBD2, the D gene given by the table, was not confirmed from the DNA. TRBV21-1 is a pseudogene segment. This CDR3 is 17 amino acids long. The CDR3 region has the DNA TGTGCCAGCAGCAAAGGTAATAGCGGAGAGGTTACCGGGGAGCTGTTTTTT. It yields the protein CASSKGNSGEVTGELFF.

This chain connects TRBV19 to TRBJ1-2; possible D gene TRBD1, 5 bases. The CDR3 loop spans 14 amino acids. CDR1 LNHDA and CDR2 SQIVND come from the germline V gene (reference sequence). Trimming pared 6 bases from V and 5 bases from J, leaving 16 bases between. The CDR3 nucleotides read TGTGCCAGTAGGTCAGGGCGAATTGCGTATGGCTACACCTTC. The encoded protein is CASRSGRIAYGYTF.

The chain recombines TRBV11-2 with TRBJ2-2, with D possibly TRBD1 on 5 matching bases. The V and J ends lost 6 bases and 4 bases respectively, with 9 bases between them. The CDR3 is 13 amino acids. Germline V gene sequence: CDR1 SGHAT, CDR2 FQNNGV. This chain's CDR3 is CASSRQPTGELFF. CDR3 nucleotide sequence: TGTGCCAGCAGTCGACAGCCCACCGGGGAGCTGTTTTTT.

This chain links TRBV15 with TRBJ2-1, with D unresolved. Trimming took off 0 bases at V and 9 bases at J, with 6 bases between the two ends. This CDR3 is built from 12 residues. The germline gives CDR1 LNHNV, CDR2 YYDKDF (reference sequence). The CDR3 sequence: CATSRDGIEQFF. The CDR3 region has the DNA TGTGCCACCAGCAGAGATGGGATTGAGCAGTTCTTC.

This sequence joins TRBV29-1 and TRBJ2-2, with D unclear. The CDR3 is 14 amino acids. The V end lost 7 bases, the J end lost 6 bases, and 18 bases lay between the germline ends. Germline CDR1 SQVTM, CDR2 ANQGSEA. CDR3 in DNA: TGCAGCGCCAGGACGAGAGGAACTGCCGGGGAGCTGTTTTTT. This encodes CSARTRGTAGELFF.

The rearrangement links TRBV5-4 to TRBJ2-1; 7 positions match TRBD1. This CDR3 spans 15 amino acids. J lost 2 bases, V lost 6 bases, and 8 bases had no gene match. CDR1 and CDR2 from the germline V gene are SGHNT and YYREEE (reference sequence). Written as DNA, the CDR3 is TGTGCCAGCACCCTTGCCCAGGGGGCCTACAATGAGCAGTTCTTC. It specifies CASTLAQGAYNEQFF. The whole variable domain, remainder taken from reference TRBV5-4 and TRBJ2-1, is ETGVTQSPTHLIKTRGQQVTLRCSSQSGHNTVSWYQQALGQGPQFIFQYYREEENGRGNFPPRFSGLQFPNYSSELNVNALELDDSALYLCASTLAQGAYNEQFFGPGTRLTVL.

The V call is TRBV20-1, the J call TRBJ1-1, with D possibly being TRBD1 (5 bases). Trimming left V 1 base short and J 12 bases short, with 9 bases between. The CDR3 totals 10 residues. Germline CDR1 DFQATT, CDR2 SNEGSKA (reference sequence). DNA for the CDR3: TGCAGTGCTAGAGGGGGGGAATCTTTCTTT. Translated: CSARGGESFF.

V usage is TRBV28 and J usage is TRBJ2-7; 8 nucleotides line up with TRBD2. CDR1 and CDR2 (germline): MDHEN, SYDVKM. The trim removed 4 bases at V and 6 bases at J, leaving 5 bases unmatched. The CDR3 runs to 13 residues. For the CDR3, the DNA is TGTGCCAGCAGTTACGGGAGGGCTCGCGAGCAGTACTTC. Translated, it gives CASSYGRAREQYF.

This chain connects TRBV5-1 to TRBJ2-7, with 9 bases identical to TRBD2. Germline assignment: CDR1 SGHRS and CDR2 YFSETQ. J lost 1 base, V lost 5 bases, and 10 bases had no gene match. CDR3 length: 16 amino acids. The CDR3 DNA reads as TGCGCCAGCAGTTCCGCTAGCGGGAAGGGGTCCTACGAGCAGTACTTC. Residues: CASSSASGKGSYEQYF. The whole variable domain, remainder taken from reference TRBV5-1 and TRBJ2-7, is KAGVTQTPRYLIKTRGQQVTLSCSPISGHRSVSWYQQTPGQGLQFLFEYFSETQRNKGNFPGRFSGRQFSNSRSEMNVSTLELGDSALYLCASSSASGKGSYEQYFGPGTRLTVT.

The genes are TRBV19 and TRBJ2-2; 8 bases are shared with TRBD1. Germline values: CDR1 LNHDA, CDR2 SQIVND (reference sequence). CDR3 length: 15 residues. V shed 5 bases, J shed 4 bases, and the junction held 6 bases outside the gene matches. CDR3 sequence: CASSLITGGTGELFF. CDR3 nucleotide sequence: TGTGCCAGTAGTCTAATAACAGGGGGCACCGGGGAGCTGTTTTTT.

The rearrangement links TRBV9 to TRBJ1-1; unclear D gene. This CDR3 contains 16 residues. The V and J ends lost 3 bases and 5 bases respectively, with 20 bases between them. Germline loops: CDR1 SGDLS, CDR2 YYNGEE. The CDR3 is CASSAMEGRLRTEAFF. The CDR3 nucleotides read TGTGCCAGCAGCGCAATGGAGGGCAGGCTGCGTACTGAAGCTTTCTTT.

V and J are TRBV18 and TRBJ2-3; unclear D gene. Germline loops: CDR1 KGHSH, CDR2 LQKENI. V lost 3 bases and J lost 2, with 6 bases in between. The CDR3 sequence is 13 residues long. In nucleotides, the CDR3 is TGTGCCAGCTCACCCACCATCACAGATACGCAGTATTTT. Protein: CASSPTITDTQYF.

A single count supports this clone. Other DNA sequences of this sample code for an identical CDR3. The V and J genes are TRBV19 and TRBJ1-2; 8 nucleotides line up with TRBD1. Trimming at V came to 8 bases and at J to 2 bases, leaving 1 base not matched to a gene. CDR1 is LNHDA, CDR2 SQIVND, per germline (reference sequence). This CDR3 has 12 amino acids. The CDR3: CASRTGNYGYTF. The CDR3 DNA reads TGTGCCAGTCGGACAGGGAACTATGGCTACACCTTC.

The chain recombines TRBV19 with TRBJ2-2; a possible D gene is TRBD1 (6 bases). CDR3 length: 12 amino acids. The germline V gene encodes CDR1 LNHDA and CDR2 SQIVND (reference sequence). V was shortened by 6 bases and J by 7 bases, with 9 bases between the two germline ends. The CDR3 loop reads CASRAGVGELFF. CDR3 bases: TGTGCCAGTAGGGCAGGGGTCGGGGAGCTGTTTTTT.

The rearrangement joins TRBV19 to TRBJ2-2, with TRBD2 matching 7 bases. Germline CDR1 and CDR2: LNHDA and SQIVND (reference sequence). V lost 1 base and J lost 4; bases outside the gene matches: 6. This CDR3 has 16 amino acids. The CDR3 loop is CASSIAGGSGTGELFF. CDR3 in DNA: TGTGCCAGTAGTATAGCGGGCGGGAGCGGCACCGGGGAGCTGTTTTTT.